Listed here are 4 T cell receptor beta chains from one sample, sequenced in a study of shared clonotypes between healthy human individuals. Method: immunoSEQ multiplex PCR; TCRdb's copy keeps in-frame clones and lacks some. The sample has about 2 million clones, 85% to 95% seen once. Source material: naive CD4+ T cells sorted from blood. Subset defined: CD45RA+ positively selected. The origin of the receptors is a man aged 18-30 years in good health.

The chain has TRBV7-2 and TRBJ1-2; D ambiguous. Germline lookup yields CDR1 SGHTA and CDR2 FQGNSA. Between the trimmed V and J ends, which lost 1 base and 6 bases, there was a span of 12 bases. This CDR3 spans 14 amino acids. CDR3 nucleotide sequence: TGTGCCAGCAGCTTAGAGCTGGGTATGGATGGCTACACCTTC. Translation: CASSLELGMDGYTF.

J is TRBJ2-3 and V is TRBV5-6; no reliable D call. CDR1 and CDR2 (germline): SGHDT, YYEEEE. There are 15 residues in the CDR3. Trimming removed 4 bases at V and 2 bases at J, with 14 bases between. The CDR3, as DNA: TGTGCCAGCAGCCGTCTTTCGTTACTCACAGATACGCAGTATTTT. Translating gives CASSRLSLLTDTQYF.

The CDR3 spells CASSILAGLSTGELFF. The CDR3, as DNA: TGTGCCAGCTCAATACTAGCGGGACTATCCACCGGGGAGCTGTTTTTT. The chain couples TRBV18 to TRBJ2-2; the match to TRBD2 covers 10 bases. V gave up 5 bases and J gave up 4 bases; unmatched junction bases: 7. The germline V gene has CDR1 KGHSH and CDR2 LQKENI. This CDR3 spans 16 amino acids. The whole variable domain, remainder taken from reference TRBV18 and TRBJ2-2, is NAGVMQNPRHLVRRRGQEARLRCSPMKGHSHVYWYRQLPEEGLKFMVYLQKENIIDESGMPKERFSAEFPKEGPSILRIQQVVRGDSAAYFCASSILAGLSTGELFFGEGSRLTVL.

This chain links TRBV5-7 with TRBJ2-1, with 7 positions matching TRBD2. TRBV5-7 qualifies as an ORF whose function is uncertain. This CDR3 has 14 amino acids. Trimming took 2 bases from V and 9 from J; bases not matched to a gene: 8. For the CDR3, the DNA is TGTGCCAGCAGCTTAGGGTCTAGCGGAGGTGAGCAGTTCTTC. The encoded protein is CASSLGSSGGEQFF.